This T cell receptor beta chain was identified in a study of blood T cell repertoires in COVID-19. Study background: In each case, the material was cDNA or gDNA derived from T cells, B-cell-depleted T cells, or PBMCs.

Profiling relied on immunoSEQ multiplex PCR, and the TCRdb table lists in-frame clones only, not all of them. The sample has fewer than 350,000 clones, approximately 87% seen once; the top ten hold 10% to 15%. The CDR3 is 13 residues long. Trimming stripped 0 bases from V and 7 bases from J, with 12 bases between. Germline CDR1 and CDR2: SQVTM and ANQGSEA. Source material: peripheral blood. The V call is TRBV29-1, the J call TRBJ1-1; D is uncertain. The TCR originated in a woman aged 25 to 45 with COVID-19, enrolled during active disease. In DNA, the CDR3 is TGCAGCGTTGAAGATCTCGGAGCCGGTGAAGCTTTCTTT. Protein product: CSVEDLGAGEAFF.